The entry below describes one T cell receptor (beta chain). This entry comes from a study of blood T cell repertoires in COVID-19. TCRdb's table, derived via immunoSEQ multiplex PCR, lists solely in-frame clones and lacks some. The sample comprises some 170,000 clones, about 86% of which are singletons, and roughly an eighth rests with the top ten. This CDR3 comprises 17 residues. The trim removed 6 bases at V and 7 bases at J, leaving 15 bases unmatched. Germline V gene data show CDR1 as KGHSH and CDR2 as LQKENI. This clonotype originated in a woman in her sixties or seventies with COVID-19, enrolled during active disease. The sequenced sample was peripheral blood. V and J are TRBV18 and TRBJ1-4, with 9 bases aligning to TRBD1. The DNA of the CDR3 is TGTGCCAGCTCCCCCCAACGGCAACAGGGGGCCGGTGAAAAACTGTTTTTT. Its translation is CASSPQRQQGAGEKLFF.